This entry lists 24 T cell receptor beta chains sequenced from one sample in a study of PD-1 and CTLA-4 blockade in melanoma. The protocol was immunoSEQ multiplex PCR, while the TCRdb copy is restricted to in-frame clones and leaves out a portion. The table lists about 28,000 clones, 80% to 95% of them singletons, with about 8.6% in the top ten. This material consisted of CD8+ T cells from peripheral blood, taken from a patient given anti-PD-1 treatment. These receptors were taken from a human donor with melanoma.

V usage is TRBV30 and J usage is TRBJ2-7, with no clear D. This CDR3 has 13 residues. Germline CDR1 GTSNPN, CDR2 SVGIG (reference sequence). V was cut by 2 bases and J by 2 bases, with 10 bases left in between. Here the CDR3 DNA reads TGTGCCTGGAGTCCGGGTTCCACCTACGAGCAGTACTTC. Amino acids: CAWSPGSTYEQYF.

The rearrangement joins TRBV29-1 to TRBJ1-1, with D unresolved. The CDR3 covers 12 residues. From germline, CDR1 is SQVTM and CDR2 ANQGSEA. V was cut by 2 bases and J by 7 bases, with 11 bases left in between. DNA of the CDR3: TGCAGCGTTGAAAGGTGGGCGGGTGAAGCTTTCTTT. Translation gives CSVERWAGEAFF.

V gene TRBV10-3 combines with J gene TRBJ1-1; D ambiguous. This CDR3 has 14 amino acids. Germline V lookup: CDR1 ENHRY, CDR2 SYGVKD. V lost 8 bases and J 5 bases, leaving 18 bases between the germline ends. The CDR3 sequence: CAISGEDDNTEAFF. The CDR3 nucleotides are TGTGCCATCTCCGGTGAAGATGATAATACTGAAGCTTTCTTT.

This clone was picked up a small number of times. The chain employs TRBV19 and TRBJ2-7; D is perhaps TRBD1 (5 bases). CDR3 length: 13 amino acids. V was clipped by 5 bases and J by 5 bases, with 13 bases between them. Germline CDR1 LNHDA, CDR2 SQIVND (reference sequence). The CDR3 region is CASSSRTLDEQYF. The CDR3 DNA reads TGTGCCAGTAGTTCACGGACACTCGACGAGCAGTACTTC.

This clone was counted once. V is TRBV3-1 (or the pseudogene TRBV3-2) and J is TRBJ1-2; the match to TRBD1 covers 10 bases. CDR3 length: 16 amino acids. Germline CDR1 reads LGHDT; CDR2 reads YNNKEL (reference sequence). Trimming took 3 bases from V and 4 from J; bases not matched to a gene: 8. The CDR3 spells CASSHFPGQGIYGYTF. The CDR3 DNA reads as TGTGCCAGCAGCCATTTCCCGGGACAGGGGATCTATGGCTACACCTTC.

About this clone itself: This same CDR3 is encoded by further DNA sequences in the sample. The rearrangement uses TRBV27 and TRBJ1-3; no firm D call. CDR1 is MNHEY, CDR2 SMNVEV, per germline (reference sequence). The CDR3 consists of 14 residues. The V end was cut by 3 bases, the J end by 0 bases, with 6 bases between. As DNA, the CDR3 is TGTGCCAGCAGTTTGACCGGCTCTGGAAACACCATATATTTT. Protein product: CASSLTGSGNTIYF.

CDR3 sequence: CASSGYPPTGAMDEKLFF. The CDR3 bases are TGTGCCAGCAGTGGATATCCCCCGACAGGGGCGATGGATGAAAAACTGTTTTTT. J is TRBJ1-4 and V is TRBV7-9; 8 positions agree with TRBD1. The length of the CDR3 is 18 residues. The germline gives CDR1 SEHNR, CDR2 FQNEAQ (reference sequence). The V segment lost 6 bases and the J segment 6 bases; nucleotides outside the gene matches: 18.

This chain links TRBV7-9 with TRBJ1-5; 8 bases map to TRBD1. Trimming took 8 bases from V and 6 from J; bases not matched to a gene: 9. This CDR3 contains 14 residues. From germline, CDR1 is SEHNR and CDR2 FQNEAQ (reference sequence). The CDR3 nucleotides read TGTGCCAGCGATACGACAGGGGAAGGTCAGCCCCAGCATTTT. It codes for CASDTTGEGQPQHF. The full variable domain, in which reference TRBV7-9 and TRBJ1-5 provide the parts outside the CDR3, is DTGVSQNPRHKITKRGQNVTFRCDPISEHNRLYWYRQTLGQGPEFLTYFQNEAQLEKSRLLSDRFSAERPKGSFSTLEIQRTEQGDSAMYLCASDTTGEGQPQHFGDGTRLSIL.

This clone was detected only once. This sequence joins TRBV10-2 and TRBJ2-7; 11 bases align to TRBD1. Germline V CDR1 and CDR2: WSHSY, SAAADI. The CDR3 length is 13 residues. Unmatched junction bases numbered 3, after V lost 6 bases and J lost 5 bases. The CDR3 reads CASRDRGRNEQYF. CDR3 DNA: TGCGCCAGCAGGGACAGGGGGCGTAACGAGCAGTACTTC.

The rearrangement joins TRBV7-9 to TRBJ2-3, with unresolved D. Germline CDR1 is SEHNR and CDR2 is FQNEAQ (reference sequence). Deletions cut 5 bases from V and 0 bases from J, with 3 bases between. This CDR3 has 12 amino acids. This CDR3 is CASSQSTDTQYF. The CDR3 DNA reads TGTGCCAGCAGCCAGAGCACAGATACGCAGTATTTT.

The chain is built from TRBV28 and TRBJ1-5; a weak D match, TRBD1 (6 bases). Germline assignment: CDR1 MDHEN and CDR2 SYDVKM. The CDR3 runs to 13 residues. V dropped 6 bases and J dropped 4 bases, with 10 bases sitting between them. The CDR3 loop is CASSPTGNQPQHF. The CDR3 nucleotides are TGTGCCAGCAGCCCTACAGGGAATCAGCCCCAGCATTTT.

This chain uses TRBV29-1 with TRBJ2-1; tentatively, D is TRBD2 (5 bases). The CDR3 loop spans 13 amino acids. Trimming cost V 3 bases and J 8 bases, with 14 bases left between them. Germline V gives CDR1 SQVTM, CDR2 ANQGSEA. CDR3 in DNA: TGCAGCGTTGATCAACTTAGCGTCCATGAGCAGTTCTTC. It specifies CSVDQLSVHEQFF.

This chain joins TRBV6-4 and TRBJ2-3; 7 bases match TRBD2. Germline V lookup: CDR1 MRHNA, CDR2 SNTAGT. The CDR3 length is 15 residues. The V gene end was trimmed by 3 bases and the J gene end by 4 bases; junction bases not matched to a gene: 7. CDR3 nucleotide sequence: TGTGCCAGCAGTGAGTCGGGGAGGGGCCCAGATACGCAGTATTTT. Translating it yields CASSESGRGPDTQYF.

This rearrangement joins TRBV12-3 or TRBV12-4 to TRBJ2-7, with D perhaps matching TRBD2 (6 bases). Trimming removed 5 bases from V and 4 bases from J, with 9 bases in between. The CDR3 is 12 amino acids. CDR3 residues: CASSRGFYEQYF. The CDR3 coding sequence is TGTGCCAGCAGTCGGGGGTTTTACGAGCAGTACTTC.

Only one count was recorded for this clone. The gene calls are TRBV12-3 or TRBV12-4 and TRBJ2-1; 10 nucleotides match TRBD2. This CDR3 is built from 13 residues. J gave up 4 bases and V 7 bases, and 1 base lay outside the gene matches. CDR3 sequence reads: CASKAGGYNEQFF. The CDR3 bases are TGTGCCAGCAAAGCGGGAGGGTACAATGAGCAGTTCTTC.

This rearrangement joins TRBV9 to TRBJ2-3, with D possibly TRBD1 on 7 matching bases. Trimming left V 3 bases short and J 0 bases short, with 14 bases between. Germline assignment: CDR1 SGDLS and CDR2 YYNGEE. CDR3 length: 16 residues. CDR3 sequence (DNA): TGTGCCAGCAGCGCCCAGGGGGGTACTAGCACAGATACGCAGTATTTT. Translated: CASSAQGGTSTDTQYF. The complete variable domain, with remaining parts taken from reference TRBV9 and TRBJ2-3, reads DSGVTQTPKHLITATGQRVTLRCSPRSGDLSVYWYQQSLDQGLQFLIQYYNGEERAKGNILERFSAQQFPDLHSELNLSSLELGDSALYFCASSAQGGTSTDTQYFGPGTRLTVL.

The rearrangement links TRBV7-9 to TRBJ1-2, with D hard to call. Germline V gives CDR1 SEHNR, CDR2 FQNEAQ (reference sequence). The CDR3 spans 13 residues. Trimming left V 4 bases short and J 4 bases short, with 10 bases between. The CDR3 nucleotides read TGTGCCAGCAGCTCCGTTAGCCTCTATGGCTACACCTTC. It is translated as CASSSVSLYGYTF.

This chain joins TRBV20-1 and TRBJ2-7, with D possibly TRBD2 on 5 matching bases. Germline CDR1 reads DFQATT; CDR2 reads SNEGSKA (reference sequence). CDR3 length: 13 amino acids. Trimming pared 3 bases from V and 3 bases from J, leaving 12 bases between. The CDR3 DNA reads TGCAGTGCTAGTAAGGGAGTAGACTACGAGCAGTACTTC. Protein sequence: CSASKGVDYEQYF.

A single count supports this clone. The chain combines TRBV4-1 with TRBJ1-5, with D maybe TRBD1 (5 bases). V was pared by 2 bases and J by 4 bases, with 9 bases between. CDR1 is MGHRA, CDR2 YSYEKL, per germline. The length of the CDR3 is 14 residues. The CDR3, as DNA: TGCGCCAGCAGCCAACTACAGGAAAATCAGCCCCAGCATTTT. Its protein is CASSQLQENQPQHF.

This clone was recorded once. This chain connects TRBV7-6 to TRBJ2-7; D may be TRBD2 (5 bases). The CDR3 runs to 11 residues. The germline V and J ends were trimmed by 5 bases and 5 bases, with 7 bases remaining between them. CDR1 is SGHVS, CDR2 FNYEAQ, per germline. The CDR3 protein is CASSPGNEQYF. The CDR3 coding sequence is TGTGCCAGCAGCCCGGGGAACGAGCAGTACTTC.

As to this clone: The same CDR3 can be traced to other DNA sequences in this sample. The chain uses TRBV27 and TRBJ1-1; possible D gene TRBD1, 5 bases. The CDR3 is made up of 14 amino acids. Germline CDR1 reads MNHEY; CDR2 reads SMNVEV (reference sequence). Trimming pared 0 bases from V and 1 base from J, leaving 6 bases between. CDR3 loop: CASSLSTGNTEAFF. CDR3 DNA: TGTGCCAGCAGTTTATCCACAGGGAACACTGAAGCTTTCTTT.

The genes are TRBV4-1 and TRBJ2-7; no reliable D call. Trimming cost V 4 bases and J 4 bases, with 17 bases left between them. The germline CDR1 and CDR2 sequences are MGHRA and YSYEKL. The CDR3 runs 15 residues. The CDR3 sequence: CASSLQAGPMYEQYF. In nucleotides, the CDR3 is TGCGCCAGCAGCCTGCAGGCCGGACCCATGTACGAGCAGTACTTC.

The chain uses TRBV19 and TRBJ1-5; 7 bases line up with TRBD1. Losses at the gene ends were 6 bases for V and 3 bases for J; bases not matched to a gene: 11. Germline CDR1 LNHDA, CDR2 SQIVND (reference sequence). The CDR3 runs 16 residues. CDR3 sequence: CASRPGQGVLNQPQHF. CDR3 in DNA: TGTGCCAGTAGGCCGGGTCAGGGGGTCCTCAATCAGCCCCAGCATTTT.

The V and J genes are TRBV11-1 and TRBJ1-1; the D is unclear. The CDR3 is 14 residues long. Trimming cost V 5 bases and J 1 base, with 11 bases left between them. CDR1 and CDR2 from the germline V gene are SGHAT and FQDESV (reference sequence). The CDR3, as DNA: TGTGCCAGCAGCCCGCTGACGGCGAACACTGAAGCTTTCTTT. Protein sequence: CASSPLTANTEAFF.